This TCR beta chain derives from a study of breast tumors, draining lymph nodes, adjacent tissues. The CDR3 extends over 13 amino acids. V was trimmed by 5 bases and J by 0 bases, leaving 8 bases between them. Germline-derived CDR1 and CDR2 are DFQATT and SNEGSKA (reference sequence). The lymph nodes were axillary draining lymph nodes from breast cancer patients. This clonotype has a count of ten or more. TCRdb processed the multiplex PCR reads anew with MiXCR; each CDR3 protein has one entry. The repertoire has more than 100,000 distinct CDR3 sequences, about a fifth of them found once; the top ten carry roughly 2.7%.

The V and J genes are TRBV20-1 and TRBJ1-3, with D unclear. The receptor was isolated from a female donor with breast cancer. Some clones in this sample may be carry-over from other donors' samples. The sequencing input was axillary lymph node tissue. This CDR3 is CSALDPSGNTIYF. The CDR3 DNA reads TGCAGTGCTTTAGACCCCTCTGGAAACACCATATATTTT.